The 20 T cell receptor beta chains reported below all come from one sample, sequenced in a study of CD8+ T cells in alopecia areata. Treatment here: oral pan-JAK inhibitor, 5-10 mg twice daily. Investigators isolated RNA and reverse transcribed it into cDNA to act as the sequencing template. Clones were sequenced by immunoSEQ multiplex PCR, and TCRdb holds only the in-frame ones, with some missing. The sample carries hundreds of thousands of clones, around 64% recorded once. The sequenced sample was CD4+ T cells sorted from blood, obtained between weeks 51 and 54, from a patient treated with tofacitinib. The source of these receptors is a human donor with alopecia areata.

Details on this clone: In the same sample, other DNA sequences code for this CDR3. The chain combines TRBV30 with TRBJ1-5; D remains ambiguous. With 2 bases removed from V and 0 bases from J, the gap between germline ends came to 5 bases. The CDR3 contains 13 residues. Germline assignment: CDR1 GTSNPN and CDR2 SVGIG (reference sequence). CDR3: CAWSRSSNQPQHF. The CDR3 nucleotides are TGTGCCTGGAGTAGGAGTAGCAATCAGCCCCAGCATTTT.

On this clone itself: Other DNA sequences in the sample encode the same CDR3. The rearrangement links TRBV9 to TRBJ1-1, with TRBD1 identical over 8 bases. CDR3 size: 13 residues. CDR1 is SGDLS and CDR2 is YYNGEE in the germline V gene. V was clipped by 2 bases and J by 4 bases; unmatched bases: 1. CDR3 in DNA: TGTGCCAGCAGCGTCCAGGGGGCCACTGAAGCTTTCTTT. Translation gives CASSVQGATEAFF.

The chain employs TRBV7-2 and TRBJ1-5; D uncertain. This CDR3 has 13 residues. The germline V gene encodes CDR1 SGHTA and CDR2 FQGNSA. With 2 bases removed from V and 5 bases from J, the gap between germline ends came to 7 bases. The CDR3 DNA reads TGTGCCAGCAGCTTAAGGATTGATCAGCCCCAGCATTTT. Protein product: CASSLRIDQPQHF.

The chain couples TRBV5-1 to TRBJ2-3; weak D call: TRBD2 (5 bases). Germline lookup yields CDR1 SGHRS and CDR2 YFSETQ. The CDR3 extends over 15 amino acids. V was pared by 2 bases and J by 0 bases, with 10 bases between. Written as DNA, the CDR3 is TGCGCCAGCAGCTTCGGACTTGTAAGCACAGATACGCAGTATTTT. It translates to CASSFGLVSTDTQYF.

In its sample, this clone was seen a few times. This sequence joins TRBV29-1 and TRBJ2-3, with no clear D. Germline V gene sequence: CDR1 SQVTM, CDR2 ANQGSEA. This CDR3 comprises 12 residues. Trimming removed 3 bases at V and 1 base at J, with 5 bases between. CDR3 sequence reads: CSVEGRTDTQYF. CDR3 DNA: TGCAGCGTTGAGGGCCGCACAGATACGCAGTATTTT.

Details on this clone: Lacking the conserved final phenylalanine or tryptophan, this CDR3 likely reflects a read error. The rearrangement joins TRBV30 to TRBJ2-7; 7 bases fit TRBD1. The CDR3 extends over 14 amino acids. Germline V CDR1 and CDR2: GTSNPN, SVGIG (reference sequence). Unmatched junction bases numbered 5, after V lost 1 base and J lost 2 bases. This CDR3 reads CAWSARDRTYEQYS. Written as DNA, the CDR3 is TGTGCCTGGAGTGCTCGGGACAGAACCTACGAGCAGTACTCC.

This clone was detected only a few times. The rearrangement joins TRBV7-9 to TRBJ1-4; 8 nucleotides line up with TRBD1. V dropped 5 bases and J dropped 8; count of bases not matched to a gene: 7. The CDR3 runs 14 residues. The germline CDR1 and CDR2 sequences are SEHNR and FQNEAQ (reference sequence). The CDR3 DNA reads as TGTGCCAGCAGCACCGGACAGGGATTCGAAAAACTGTTTTTT. This encodes CASSTGQGFEKLFF.

J is TRBJ1-1 and V is TRBV5-4, with D maybe TRBD1 (6 bases). Between the trimmed V and J ends, which lost 0 bases and 7 bases, there was a span of 10 bases. This CDR3 contains 13 residues. Germline V gene data show CDR1 as SGHNT and CDR2 as YYREEE (reference sequence). CDR3 sequence (DNA): TGTGCCAGCAGCTTGGGAGGGGACATTGAAGCTTTCTTT. It translates to CASSLGGDIEAFF.

This clone was detected only once. The rearrangement uses TRBV2 and TRBJ2-7; D possibly corresponds to TRBD2 (6 bases). Germline CDR1 is SNHLY and CDR2 is FYNNEI. V was clipped by 4 bases and J by 0 bases, with 10 bases between them. The CDR3 loop spans 14 amino acids. As DNA, the CDR3 is TGTGCCAGCAGTGTGGGGGGATCCTCCTACGAGCAGTACTTC. This sequence encodes CASSVGGSSYEQYF.

The J gene is TRBJ2-1, the V gene TRBV30; D not certain. Germline V gene sequence: CDR1 GTSNPN, CDR2 SVGIG (reference sequence). V lost 0 bases and J lost 13, with 10 bases in between. The CDR3 runs to 11 residues. The CDR3 loop is CAWSVGLTQFF. CDR3 nucleotide sequence: TGTGCCTGGAGTGTAGGCCTGACTCAGTTCTTC.

The sample holds many counts of this clone. V gene TRBV18 combines with J gene TRBJ1-5; D unresolved. Trimming stripped 2 bases from V and 3 bases from J, with 5 bases between. The germline V gene encodes CDR1 KGHSH and CDR2 LQKENI. The CDR3 is made up of 13 amino acids. The CDR3 nucleotides are TGTGCCAGCTCACCAGAACCCAATCAGCCCCAGCATTTT. This encodes CASSPEPNQPQHF. The full variable domain, with the rest looked up from reference TRBV18 and TRBJ1-5, is NAGVMQNPRHLVRRRGQEARLRCSPMKGHSHVYWYRQLPEEGLKFMVYLQKENIIDESGMPKERFSAEFPKEGPSILRIQQVVRGDSAAYFCASSPEPNQPQHFGDGTRLSIL.

The chain combines TRBV9 with TRBJ2-1; a possible D gene is TRBD2 (5 bases). Germline V gene sequence: CDR1 SGDLS, CDR2 YYNGEE. This CDR3 region has 15 residues. V lost 0 bases and J lost 4, with 11 bases in between. CDR3 in DNA: TGTGCCAGCAGCGTAGATGGGTCGGGGTACAATGAGCAGTTCTTC. Amino acid sequence: CASSVDGSGYNEQFF. The full variable domain, in which reference TRBV9 and TRBJ2-1 provide the parts outside the CDR3, is DSGVTQTPKHLITATGQRVTLRCSPRSGDLSVYWYQQSLDQGLQFLIQYYNGEERAKGNILERFSAQQFPDLHSELNLSSLELGDSALYFCASSVDGSGYNEQFFGPGTRLTVL.

The gene calls are TRBV7-2 and TRBJ2-7; D not certain. Trimming removed 5 bases from V and 0 bases from J, with 8 bases in between. CDR3 length: 13 amino acids. The germline V gene has CDR1 SGHTA and CDR2 FQGNSA. The CDR3 reads CASSAPSSYEQYF. CDR3 coding DNA: TGTGCCAGCAGCGCACCATCCTCCTACGAGCAGTACTTC.

The chain recombines TRBV2 with TRBJ2-1; D tentatively fits TRBD1 or TRBD2 (6 bases each). The ends were cut back, 0 bases at V and 9 bases at J, with 15 bases in the middle. CDR3 length: 15 amino acids. CDR1 and CDR2 from the germline V gene are SNHLY and FYNNEI. DNA for the CDR3: TGTGCCAGCAGTGAAGCGCTACAGGGTAGCGGTGAGCAGTTCTTC. Encoded protein: CASSEALQGSGEQFF.

J is TRBJ2-7 and V is TRBV5-6; unclear D gene. Trimming removed 0 bases at V and 3 bases at J, with 13 bases between. CDR3 size: 15 residues. Germline-derived CDR1 and CDR2 are SGHDT and YYEEEE. CDR3 coding DNA: TGTGCCAGCAGCTTGGATCGGGTTCCGGGCTACGAGCAGTACTTC. Translating gives CASSLDRVPGYEQYF.

This chain connects TRBV5-1 to TRBJ2-6; D call uncertain. This CDR3 has 15 residues. From germline, CDR1 is SGHRS and CDR2 YFSETQ. With 6 bases removed from V and 0 bases from J, the gap between germline ends came to 10 bases. As DNA, the CDR3 is TGCGCCAGCACAGACGCAATCTCTGGGGCCAACGTCCTGACTTTC. Translated: CASTDAISGANVLTF.

This clone has a handful of counts. V usage is TRBV29-1 and J usage is TRBJ2-7, with TRBD1 matching 7 bases. This CDR3 spans 12 amino acids. Germline V gene lookup returns CDR1 SQVTM and CDR2 ANQGSEA. J gave up 4 bases and V 4 bases, and 4 bases lay outside the gene matches. The CDR3: CSVVGGKYEQYF. DNA for the CDR3: TGCAGCGTTGTAGGGGGCAAGTACGAGCAGTACTTC.

J is TRBJ2-7 and V is TRBV7-2; 8 bases align to TRBD1. The CDR3 is 14 amino acids. Germline-derived CDR1 and CDR2 are SGHTA and FQGNSA. V was clipped by 2 bases and J by 7 bases; unmatched bases: 7. The CDR3 sequence is CASSLRTGSGEQYF. CDR3 coding DNA: TGTGCCAGCAGCTTAAGGACAGGGTCGGGGGAGCAGTACTTC.

The V and J genes are TRBV2 and TRBJ2-5, with unresolved D. V was clipped by 8 bases and J by 7 bases, with 8 bases between them. The germline V gene encodes CDR1 SNHLY and CDR2 FYNNEI. The CDR3 contains 10 residues. CDR3 bases: TGTGCCAGCGGAGTGGCGACCCAGTACTTC. Amino acid sequence: CASGVATQYF.

This clone was picked up a small number of times. Other DNA sequences in this sample translate to the same CDR3. This chain connects TRBV4-3 to TRBJ2-6; D not certain. This CDR3 spans 15 amino acids. Germline CDR1 reads LGHNA; CDR2 reads YSLEER. The V end lost 1 base, the J end lost 1 base, and 5 bases lay between the germline ends. The CDR3 DNA reads as TGCGCCAGCAGCCAAGTGGGGTCTGGGGCCAACGTCCTGACTTTC. Translated, it gives CASSQVGSGANVLTF.